Shown below are 27 T cell receptor beta chains from a single sample sequenced in a study of T cells after yellow fever vaccination. One entry per CDR3 protein results from TCRdb running MiXCR on the 5' RACE reads. The repertoire holds under 700,000 distinct CDR3 sequences, with 17% as singletons. The sequenced sample was PBMCs, obtained 5 days after the first yellow fever vaccination. The receptors stem from a man younger than 30 who received the YFV17D yellow fever vaccine.

This clonotype was picked up a small number of times. This chain connects TRBV7-3 to TRBJ2-3, with D tentatively TRBD1 (5 bases). Trimming took 4 bases from V and 9 from J, leaving 14 bases between them. Germline V gene lookup returns CDR1 SGHTA and CDR2 FQGTGA. CDR3 length equals 13 residues. The CDR3 DNA is TGTGCCAGCAGCTCATCACAGGAGACCACGCAGTATTTT. Translation gives CASSSSQETTQYF.

This clonotype was recorded at least ten times. V is TRBV11-2 and J is TRBJ1-2; D is uncertain. Trimming took 7 bases from V and 4 from J, leaving 10 bases between them. There are 12 residues in the CDR3. Germline CDR1 and CDR2: SGHAT and FQNNGV. CDR3 in amino acids: CASTGRSYGYTF. The CDR3, as DNA: TGTGCCAGCACCGGACGGAGCTATGGCTACACCTTC.

Only a few counts were recorded for this clonotype. This rearrangement joins TRBV20-1 to TRBJ1-3; D not resolved. This CDR3 spans 17 amino acids. Trimming stripped 0 bases from V and 1 base from J, with 16 bases between. Germline V lookup: CDR1 DFQATT, CDR2 SNEGSKA (reference sequence). CDR3 bases: TGCAGTGCTAGAGATCTCAGGATAAACTTATCTGGAAACACCATATATTTT. Its protein is CSARDLRINLSGNTIYF.

This clonotype has only a few counts. The chain is built from TRBV18 and TRBJ1-2, with unresolved D. There are 15 residues in the CDR3. Germline V gene sequence: CDR1 KGHSH, CDR2 LQKENI. V lost 1 base to trimming and J lost 0 bases, with 9 bases between them. The CDR3 nucleotides are TGTGCCAGCTCACCACAAACTAACTCTAACTATGGCTACACCTTC. Its translation is CASSPQTNSNYGYTF. Using reference TRBV18 and TRBJ1-2 for the parts outside the CDR3, the full variable domain is NAGVMQNPRHLVRRRGQEARLRCSPMKGHSHVYWYRQLPEEGLKFMVYLQKENIIDESGMPKERFSAEFPKEGPSILRIQQVVRGDSAAYFCASSPQTNSNYGYTFGSGTRLTVV.

This clonotype appeared a few times. V and J are TRBV6-1 and TRBJ2-5, with TRBD2 identical over 7 bases. Germline lookup yields CDR1 MNHNS and CDR2 SASEGT. The junction had 11 bases not matched to a gene; V was cut back by 6 bases and J by 1 base. The CDR3 extends over 16 amino acids. This chain's CDR3 is CASSGTTLSLQETQYF. CDR3 nucleotides: TGTGCCAGCAGCGGGACTACGCTTAGCCTCCAAGAGACCCAGTACTTC.

In nucleotides, the CDR3 is TGTGCCAGCAGCTTAGCCGGGACGGCATACTTC. Its translation: CASSLAGTAYF. This chain links TRBV13 with TRBJ2-5, with D possibly being TRBD1 or TRBD2 (5 bases each). Trimming removed 1 base at V and 14 bases at J, with 11 bases between. CDR1 and CDR2 (germline): PRHDT, FYEKMQ (reference sequence). There are 11 residues in the CDR3. Based on the CDR3 plus reference TRBV13 and TRBJ2-5, the full variable domain is AAGVIQSPRHLIKEKRETATLKCYPIPRHDTVYWYQQGPGQDPQFLISFYEKMQSDKGSIPDRFSAQQFSDYHSELNMSSLELGDSALYFCASSLAGTAYFGPGTRLLVL.

This clonotype has more than one count but fewer than ten. The chain is built from TRBV19 and TRBJ2-3; D possibly uses TRBD1 or TRBD2 (5 bases each). From germline, CDR1 is LNHDA and CDR2 SQIVND (reference sequence). This CDR3 region has 11 residues. V was clipped by 9 bases and J by 5 bases, with 9 bases between them. CDR3 region: CARRGVDTQYF. CDR3 bases: TGTGCCAGGAGAGGGGTAGATACGCAGTATTTT.

The sample holds many counts of this clonotype. J is TRBJ1-5 and V is TRBV24-1; D remains ambiguous. CDR1 and CDR2 from the germline V gene are KGHDR and SFDVKD. This CDR3 is built from 17 residues. Trimming pared 0 bases from V and 3 bases from J, leaving 14 bases between. CDR3 nucleotides: TGTGCCACCAGTGATTTGCTAGGGCGGTCTTACAATCAGCCCCAGCATTTT. It yields the protein CATSDLLGRSYNQPQHF.

This clonotype was found many times. The rearrangement joins TRBV7-8 to TRBJ1-1; unclear D gene. Germline lookup yields CDR1 SGHVS and CDR2 FQNEAQ. The CDR3 is 14 amino acids. V was trimmed by 4 bases and J by 6 bases, leaving 15 bases between them. The CDR3 region is CASSSYSVKPEAFF. CDR3 DNA: TGTGCCAGCAGCTCCTACAGCGTAAAACCTGAAGCTTTCTTT.

This clonotype was recorded a few times. V gene TRBV6-2 or TRBV6-3 combines with J gene TRBJ1-2, with D perhaps TRBD1 (5 bases). The germline CDR1 and CDR2 sequences are MNHEY and SVGEGT. Trimming stripped 5 bases from V and 6 bases from J, with 10 bases between. The CDR3 consists of 12 residues. The CDR3 reads CASSQIQDGYTF. The CDR3 DNA reads TGTGCCAGCAGTCAGATACAGGATGGCTACACCTTC.

The gene calls are TRBV10-1 and TRBJ2-2; D is unresolved. Germline CDR1 is WNHNN and CDR2 is SYGVQD (reference sequence). The CDR3 has 13 residues. V dropped 6 bases and J dropped 4 bases, with 9 bases sitting between them. This chain's CDR3 is CASRFGFTGELFF. The CDR3 DNA reads as TGCGCCAGCAGATTTGGGTTCACCGGGGAGCTGTTTTTT.

The V call is TRBV5-1, the J call TRBJ2-7, with 8 bases matching TRBD2. Germline lookup yields CDR1 SGHRS and CDR2 YFSETQ. Trimming took 3 bases from V and 4 from J; bases not matched to a gene: 9. The CDR3 has 15 residues. For the CDR3, the DNA is TGCGCCAGCAGCTCCCCGCGGGGGGACCCTTACGAGCAGTACTTC. This translates into CASSSPRGDPYEQYF.

The V and J genes are TRBV20-1 and TRBJ2-1; 7 nucleotides match TRBD1. CDR1 and CDR2 (germline): DFQATT, SNEGSKA (reference sequence). The CDR3 totals 14 residues. Unmatched junction bases numbered 5, after V lost 4 bases and J lost 2 bases. CDR3 amino acids: CSATRDSAYNEQFF. CDR3 nucleotides: TGCAGTGCTACTAGGGACAGCGCCTACAATGAGCAGTTCTTC.

The rearrangement uses TRBV7-2 and TRBJ2-3, with a weak D call TRBD1 (6 bases). The ends were cut back, 0 bases at V and 5 bases at J, with 21 bases in the middle. Germline CDR1 is SGHTA and CDR2 is FQGNSA. The CDR3 is 18 amino acids. This CDR3 is CASSLAQGGTARGDTQYF. Written as DNA, the CDR3 is TGTGCCAGCAGCTTAGCACAAGGGGGAACGGCCCGTGGAGATACGCAGTATTTT.

The genes are TRBV5-6 and TRBJ2-3, with TRBD2 identical over 13 bases. The germline gives CDR1 SGHDT, CDR2 YYEEEE. The V segment lost 5 bases and the J segment 3 bases; nucleotides outside the gene matches: 6. This CDR3 is 16 amino acids long. The CDR3 DNA is TGTGCCAGCAGTCCTACGACTAGCGGGGGGACAGATACGCAGTATTTT. Translating gives CASSPTTSGGTDTQYF.

This clonotype was counted between two and nine times. The chain has TRBV9 and TRBJ2-5; D possibly corresponds to TRBD1 (7 bases). The V and J ends lost 4 bases and 2 bases respectively, with 18 bases between them. CDR1 is SGDLS and CDR2 is YYNGEE in the germline V gene. The CDR3 is made up of 16 amino acids. The CDR3 here is CASSHPRGDRQETQYF. CDR3 nucleotides: TGTGCCAGCAGCCACCCGAGGGGGGACAGACAAGAGACCCAGTACTTC.

This clonotype was detected only a few times. The rearrangement links TRBV9 to TRBJ1-2, with D tentatively TRBD1 (5 bases). The germline V and J ends were trimmed by 2 bases and 4 bases, with 21 bases remaining between them. The CDR3 has 17 amino acids. Germline CDR1 reads SGDLS; CDR2 reads YYNGEE. CDR3 bases: TGTGCCAGCAGCGTTTGGTCGGGGCTAAGGGAATTCTATGGCTACACCTTC. Its translation: CASSVWSGLREFYGYTF.

The J gene is TRBJ2-3, the V gene TRBV29-1; TRBD1 matches at 8 bases. V lost 7 bases and J lost 5; bases outside the gene matches: 8. CDR1 is SQVTM and CDR2 is ANQGSEA in the germline V gene. The CDR3 is made up of 13 amino acids. The CDR3 coding sequence is TGCAGCGCCGAGACAGGGGAGGTAGATACGCAGTATTTT. It encodes CSAETGEVDTQYF.

This chain connects TRBV4-1 to TRBJ2-3, with 8 bases that match TRBD2. With 3 bases clipped from V and 4 bases from J, the junction kept 9 bases outside the gene matches. The CDR3 sequence is 16 residues long. Germline loops: CDR1 MGHRA, CDR2 YSYEKL. CDR3 sequence: CASSQVSGGGADTQYF. The CDR3 nucleotides read TGCGCCAGCAGCCAGGTGTCCGGGGGGGGGGCAGATACGCAGTATTTT.

This clonotype was counted only a few times. The genes are TRBV7-2 and TRBJ2-3; 11 bases are a match to TRBD2. There are 15 residues in the CDR3. V was clipped by 5 bases and J by 7 bases; unmatched bases: 8. CDR1 SGHTA and CDR2 FQGNSA come from the germline V gene. In DNA, the CDR3 is TGTGCCAGCAGCCTTGTAGCGGGGGGGCCGAATACGCAGTATTTT. This gives the protein CASSLVAGGPNTQYF.

CDR3 in DNA: TGTGCCAGCAGCCAAGCGGGGGGGCGGGGCACCGGGGAGCTGTTTTTT. Its protein is CASSQAGGRGTGELFF. The chain links TRBV7-3 to TRBJ2-2; TRBD2 matches at 10 bases. The trim removed 5 bases at V and 4 bases at J, leaving 7 bases unmatched. The CDR3 has 16 amino acids. Germline values: CDR1 SGHTA, CDR2 FQGTGA.

The chain couples TRBV5-1 to TRBJ2-4; 7 bases fit TRBD2. J lost 5 bases, V lost 4 bases, and 9 bases had no gene match. Germline-derived CDR1 and CDR2 are SGHRS and YFSETQ. This CDR3 is built from 15 residues. CDR3 nucleotides: TGCGCCAGCAGCCCCGGCGGGAGTGCCGAAAACATTCAGTACTTC. Translation: CASSPGGSAENIQYF.

This sequence joins TRBV5-1 and TRBJ2-1; D perhaps matches TRBD1 (5 bases). CDR1 is SGHRS, CDR2 YFSETQ, per germline. CDR3 size: 15 residues. Trimming left V 0 bases short and J 2 bases short, with 9 bases between. This chain's CDR3 is CASSLGPTAYNEQFF. CDR3 coding DNA: TGCGCCAGCAGCTTGGGACCGACAGCCTACAATGAGCAGTTCTTC.

The V call is TRBV6-5, the J call TRBJ2-1; TRBD2 aligns across 8 bases. In germline, CDR1 is MNHEY, CDR2 SVGAGI. The CDR3 covers 16 residues. Losses at the gene ends were 8 bases for V and 4 bases for J; bases not matched to a gene: 13. CDR3 residues: CASELSSASGYNEQFF. The CDR3 nucleotides are TGTGCCAGCGAGCTTAGTTCGGCTAGCGGGTACAATGAGCAGTTCTTC.

In its sample, this clonotype was seen a few times. The chain combines TRBV15 with TRBJ1-4, with D uncertain. Germline CDR1 and CDR2: LNHNV and YYDKDF (reference sequence). Trimming shortened V by 8 bases and J by 5 bases, and 9 bases separated the two germline ends. The CDR3 is 12 amino acids. The chain's CDR3 is CATGGLNEKLFF. The CDR3 bases are TGTGCCACCGGAGGGTTAAATGAAAAACTGTTTTTT.

The chain recombines TRBV24-1 with TRBJ1-5; TRBD1 is a possible D gene (5 bases). This CDR3 has 13 amino acids. Per the germline V gene, CDR1 is KGHDR and CDR2 is SFDVKD. Trimming took 4 bases from V and 11 from J, leaving 14 bases between them. For the CDR3, the DNA is TGTGCCACCAGTGAAGACCTGGGACCGGCCCAGCATTTT. Its protein is CATSEDLGPAQHF.

The rearrangement uses TRBV29-1 and TRBJ2-1; weak D call: TRBD1 (5 bases). The CDR3 covers 11 residues. Trimming removed 5 bases at V and 6 bases at J, with 8 bases between. The germline V gene encodes CDR1 SQVTM and CDR2 ANQGSEA. The DNA of the CDR3 is TGCAGCGTTCTAGACAGCAATGAGCAGTTCTTC. It codes for CSVLDSNEQFF.